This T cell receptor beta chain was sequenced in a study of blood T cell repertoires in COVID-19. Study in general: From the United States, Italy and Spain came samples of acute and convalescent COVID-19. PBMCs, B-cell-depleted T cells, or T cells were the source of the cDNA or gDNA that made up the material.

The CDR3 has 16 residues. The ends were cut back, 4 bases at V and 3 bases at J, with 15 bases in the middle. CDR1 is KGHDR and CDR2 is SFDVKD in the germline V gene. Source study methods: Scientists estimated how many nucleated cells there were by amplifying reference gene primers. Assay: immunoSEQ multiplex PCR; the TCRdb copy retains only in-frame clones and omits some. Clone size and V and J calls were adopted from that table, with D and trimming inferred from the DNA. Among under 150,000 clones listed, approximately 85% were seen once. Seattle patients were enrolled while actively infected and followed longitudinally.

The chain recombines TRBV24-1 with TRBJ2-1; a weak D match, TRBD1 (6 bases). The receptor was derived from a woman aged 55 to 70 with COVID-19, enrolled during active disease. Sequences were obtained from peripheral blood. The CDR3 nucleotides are TGTGCCACCAGTGACTCAACAGGGTCTAACTACAATGAGCAGTTCTTC. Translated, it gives CATSDSTGSNYNEQFF.